This is a list of T cell receptor beta chains from one sample in a study of blood T cell repertoires in COVID-19. Profiling relied on immunoSEQ multiplex PCR, and the TCRdb table lists in-frame clones only, not all of them. Among about 130,000 clones listed, 85% were seen once. The sample comprised peripheral blood. The receptors were gathered from a woman aged 80 or older with acute or convalescent COVID-19. The conserved cysteine and the conserved F or W are not part of the CDR3 here.

v_gene: TRBV9; j_gene: TRBJ2-1; CDR3aa: ASSDPAGGDEQF
v_gene: TRBV9; j_gene: TRBJ1-2; CDR3aa: ASSVSIRDRGMLEHGYT
v_gene: TRBV11-1; j_gene: TRBJ2-3; CDR3aa: ASSLGVSDRDTQY
v_gene: TRBV10-3; j_gene: TRBJ1-1; CDR3aa: AISGETGGGSGTEAF
v_gene: TRBV9; j_gene: TRBJ2-6; CDR3aa: ASSSQVRGAGANVLT
v_gene: TRBV4-2; j_gene: TRBJ2-3; CDR3aa: ASSQAPGTSDFVGTDTQY
v_gene: TRBV18; j_gene: TRBJ2-5; CDR3aa: ASSPSSGGEETQY
v_gene: TRBV9; j_gene: TRBJ1-6; CDR3aa: ASSGDSDNSPLH
v_gene: TRBV19; j_gene: TRBJ1-1; CDR3aa: ASSRDRNTEAF
v_gene: TRBV6-5; j_gene: TRBJ1-6; CDR3aa: ASSSDRGRSPLH
v_gene: TRBV28; j_gene: TRBJ1-2; CDR3aa: ASHKGAGGYT
v_gene: TRBV5-1; j_gene: TRBJ2-1; CDR3aa: ASSLEREQF
v_gene: TRBV3-1/TRBV3-2; j_gene: TRBJ1-2; CDR3aa: ASSQAQAPPFGYT
v_gene: TRBV9; j_gene: TRBJ1-1; CDR3aa: ASSVVGQNTEAF
v_gene: TRBV7-2; j_gene: TRBJ1-1; CDR3aa: ASSLRGTGNTEAF
v_gene: TRBV10-3; j_gene: TRBJ2-6; CDR3aa: AISQGAGANVLT
v_gene: TRBV2; j_gene: TRBJ1-2; CDR3aa: ASRRDRDWEQGYT
v_gene: TRBV9; j_gene: TRBJ2-2; CDR3aa: ASSEQGANTGELF
v_gene: TRBV5-1; j_gene: TRBJ1-1; CDR3aa: ASSLTRTAGVGTEAF
v_gene: TRBV28; j_gene: TRBJ2-1; CDR3aa: ASSSTPTYEQF
v_gene: TRBV28; j_gene: TRBJ1-1; CDR3aa: ASSFQGNTEAF
v_gene: TRBV19; j_gene: TRBJ1-1; CDR3aa: ASSIRGNAEAF